The clone carrying this TCR beta chain was detected only a few times. Its antigen remains unidentified. This record belongs to a study of early T cells in non-severe SARS-CoV-2 infection. Across the study: Sequencing was performed on bulk RNA from unsorted whole blood, leaving chains unpaired.

Researchers tagged individual cDNA molecules with unique molecular identifiers. TCRdb called the 5' RACE reads again in MiXCR, with one record for every CDR3 protein. The table has some 59,000 distinct CDR3 sequences, about 9.4% seen once. Study outcomes and limitations: VDJdb matching favored anti-spike CD8 responses, missing private and CD4 specificities.

Germline values: CDR1 SQVTM, CDR2 ANQGSEA. The CDR3 runs 13 residues. Trimming took 7 bases from V and 2 from J, leaving 14 bases between them. The chain recombines TRBV29-1 with TRBJ1-1, with D tentatively TRBD1 (6 bases). Specimen: whole blood. This TCR derives from an adult who was a healthcare worker with PCR-confirmed SARS-CoV-2 infection or an uninfected control (not recorded which). This chain's CDR3 is CSATGHTNTEAFF. CDR3 sequence (DNA): TGCAGCGCTACAGGGCATACCAACACTGAAGCTTTCTTT.